This TCR beta chain is drawn from a study of blood T cell repertoires in COVID-19. About the research overall: Sites across the United States, Italy and Spain contributed samples from acute and convalescent COVID-19.

Produced via immunoSEQ multiplex PCR; TCRdb's table is partial and in-frame only. The sample lists 95,000 to 100,000 clones; approximately 87% were seen once. The CDR3 runs to 15 residues. V shed 5 bases and J shed 2 bases, with 13 bases lying between them. CDR1 MDHEN and CDR2 SYDVKM come from the germline V gene. Sequencing was done on a sample of peripheral blood. J is TRBJ1-3 and V is TRBV28, with D possibly being TRBD1 (6 bases). The clonotype was recovered from a woman younger than 45 with acute or convalescent COVID-19. The CDR3 DNA follows: TGTGCCAGCAGTAGGAGACAGGTAGCTGGAAACACCATATATTTT. This encodes CASSRRQVAGNTIYF. Full variable domain (missing parts from reference TRBV28 and TRBJ1-3): DVKVTQSSRYLVKRTGEKVFLECVQDMDHENMFWYRQDPGLGLRLIYFSYDVKMKEKGDIPEGYSVSREKKERFSLILESASTNQTSMYLCASSRRQVAGNTIYFGEGSWLTVV.